This T cell receptor beta chain emerged from a study of early T cells in non-severe SARS-CoV-2 infection. This clonotype was counted many times. TCRdb reanalysed the 5' RACE reads using MiXCR and keeps one entry per CDR3 protein. The table has 25,000 to 30,000 distinct CDR3 sequences, 6% seen once. This CDR3 contains 17 residues. From germline, CDR1 is ENHRY and CDR2 SYGVKD. V was clipped by 3 bases and J by 1 base; unmatched bases: 11. This receptor was identified in an adult who was a healthcare worker with PCR-confirmed SARS-CoV-2 infection or an uninfected control (not recorded which). The gene calls are TRBV10-3 and TRBJ2-5; 7 bases are a match to TRBD1. Sequenced material: whole blood, taken at baseline. CDR3 region: CAISEGRGQRLQETQYF. The CDR3, as DNA: TGTGCCATCAGTGAAGGTAGGGGACAGAGACTCCAAGAGACCCAGTACTTC.